This TCR beta chain was retrieved from a study of metastatic and nonmetastatic thyroid tumors. Turning to the study itself: Comparative analysis of repertoires was undertaken across blood and tumor or nodule tissue obtained from malignant and benign thyroid patients. The study, taken as a whole, reports: Significantly higher TCR beta diversity was reportedly seen in malignant thyroid tumors than benign nodules, in blood and tumor.

This clone turned up a few times. The antigen is undetermined. The CDR3 loop spans 14 amino acids. Germline loops: CDR1 LNHNV, CDR2 YYDKDF (reference sequence). V lost 4 bases to trimming and J lost 6 bases, with 10 bases between them. Original data processing: For papillary thyroid cancer, a distant-metastasis classifier was constructed from CDR3 differences observed across clinicopathological groups. TCRdb re-analyzed the PCR reads through MiXCR. These V and J calls originate from TCRdb's pipeline instead of the authors' own analysis. The sample contains tens of thousands of clones, around 12% of which appear only once. No patient received treatment before thyroid surgery.

Sequenced material: tumor tissue. This TCR was recovered from a female donor with papillary thyroid cancer or a benign thyroid nodule (not recorded which). Some clones in this sample may be carry-over from other donors' samples. The chain has TRBV15 and TRBJ1-6, with D possibly TRBD1 on 5 matching bases. CDR3 in DNA: TGTGCCACCAGCAAAGACAGACCTAATTCACCCCTCCACTTT. Translation: CATSKDRPNSPLHF.